These 17 T cell receptor beta chains were all obtained from the same sample, sequenced in a study of blood T cell repertoires in COVID-19. Here immunoSEQ multiplex PCR was the method, and the copy in TCRdb shows in-frame clones only, minus some. The data contain just over 80,000 clones, under 90% of them singletons. The sample consisted of peripheral blood. The source of these receptors is a man older than 75 with acute or convalescent COVID-19.

For the CDR3, the DNA is TGCAGCGTTGAAACAGGGAAGCAAGAGACCCAGTACTTC. Translating it yields CSVETGKQETQYF. This chain connects TRBV29-1 to TRBJ2-5, with a tentative D call TRBD1 (6 bases). Per the germline V gene, CDR1 is SQVTM and CDR2 is ANQGSEA. Trimming removed 2 bases from V and 2 bases from J, with 9 bases in between. The CDR3 is made up of 13 amino acids.

This clone was recorded only once. The same CDR3 can be traced to other DNA sequences in this sample. This chain joins TRBV5-1 and TRBJ2-5, with 8 nucleotides matching TRBD1. There are 14 residues in the CDR3. V shed 0 bases and J 2 bases; nucleotides not matched to a gene: 0. Germline lookup yields CDR1 SGHRS and CDR2 YFSETQ. CDR3 DNA sequence: TGCGCCAGCAGCTTGGACAGGGGGCAAGAGACCCAGTACTTC. It encodes CASSLDRGQETQYF.

The V and J genes are TRBV30 and TRBJ1-5; TRBD1 aligns across 10 bases. The CDR3 spans 14 residues. CDR1 GTSNPN and CDR2 SVGIG come from the germline V gene (reference sequence). Losses at the gene ends were 1 base for V and 7 bases for J; bases not matched to a gene: 4. CDR3: CAWSAGTGEQPQHF. CDR3 DNA sequence: TGTGCCTGGAGTGCCGGGACAGGGGAACAGCCCCAGCATTTT.

The chain recombines TRBV28 with TRBJ2-2, with 14 nucleotides matching TRBD2. With V trimmed by 5 bases and J by 10 bases, 12 bases remained unmatched. Germline loops: CDR1 MDHEN, CDR2 SYDVKM. The CDR3 contains 17 residues. The CDR3, as DNA: TGTGCCAGCAGTGATCCGGGACTAGCGGGAGACGGAGTGGAGCTGTTTTTT. It is translated as CASSDPGLAGDGVELFF.

Comment on this clone: The same CDR3 arises from other DNA sequences in this sample as well. This sequence joins TRBV10-1 and TRBJ2-7; TRBD2 matches 7 bases. This CDR3 spans 14 amino acids. Trimming cost V 3 bases and J 0 bases; bases outside gene matches: 2. Germline CDR1 WNHNN, CDR2 SYGVQD (reference sequence). The CDR3 here is CASSDGGSSYEQYF. The CDR3, as DNA: TGCGCCAGCAGTGACGGCGGGAGCTCCTACGAGCAGTACTTC.

The V and J genes are TRBV6-5 and TRBJ2-7; 8 nucleotides match TRBD1. The germline V gene encodes CDR1 MNHEY and CDR2 SVGAGI. This CDR3 has 15 residues. J lost 3 bases, V lost 0 bases, and 4 bases had no gene match. The CDR3 region is CASSYSPGGSYEQYF. The CDR3 DNA reads TGTGCCAGCAGTTACTCCCCAGGGGGCAGCTACGAGCAGTACTTC.

The rearrangement uses TRBV30 and TRBJ2-1; 8 nucleotides agree with TRBD2. The germline V gene has CDR1 GTSNPN and CDR2 SVGIG (reference sequence). This CDR3 is built from 14 residues. V was clipped by 7 bases and J by 4 bases; unmatched bases: 9. CDR3 DNA: TGTGCCTCTCTGAGCGGGAGCATTTACAATGAGCAGTTCTTC. This encodes CASLSGSIYNEQFF.

Concerning this clone: This same CDR3 is encoded by further DNA sequences in the sample. V usage is TRBV5-1 and J usage is TRBJ1-1, with no clear D. Germline assignment: CDR1 SGHRS and CDR2 YFSETQ. The ends were cut back, 0 bases at V and 2 bases at J, with 5 bases in the middle. The CDR3 length is 13 residues. The CDR3 is CASSLDSNTEAFF. CDR3 coding DNA: TGCGCCAGCAGCTTGGACAGCAACACTGAAGCTTTCTTT.

This sequence joins TRBV6-5 and TRBJ1-4; D is unresolved. V was pared by 0 bases and J by 6 bases, with 11 bases between. Per the germline V gene, CDR1 is MNHEY and CDR2 is SVGAGI. The CDR3 is made up of 15 amino acids. The CDR3 protein is CASSYSFQVYEKLFF. CDR3 DNA: TGTGCCAGCAGTTACTCTTTCCAGGTTTATGAAAAACTGTTTTTT.

The V call is TRBV5-1, the J call TRBJ2-7; TRBD1 is a possible D gene (5 bases). Germline V gene sequence: CDR1 SGHRS, CDR2 YFSETQ. CDR3 size: 14 residues. V lost 0 bases and J 4 bases, leaving 11 bases between the germline ends. CDR3 residues: CASSLGQRSYEQYF. CDR3 coding DNA: TGCGCCAGCAGCTTGGGACAGAGATCGTACGAGCAGTACTTC.

This rearrangement joins TRBV5-1 to TRBJ2-3; D may be TRBD2 (6 bases). There are 15 residues in the CDR3. The V gene's germline CDR1 is SGHRS and CDR2 YFSETQ. Deletions cut 0 bases from V and 0 bases from J, with 8 bases between. This CDR3 reads CASSLAGGSTDTQYF. DNA for the CDR3: TGCGCCAGCAGCTTGGCCGGGGGAAGCACAGATACGCAGTATTTT.

The chain uses TRBV18 and TRBJ1-2; tentatively, D is TRBD1 (5 bases). The CDR3 has 13 residues. Germline lookup yields CDR1 KGHSH and CDR2 LQKENI. Trimming left V 5 bases short and J 1 base short, with 8 bases between. Written as DNA, the CDR3 is TGTGCCAGCTCAACCCAGGGTAACTATGGCTACACCTTC. It specifies CASSTQGNYGYTF.

In its sample, this clone was seen a few times. This chain connects TRBV9 to TRBJ1-4; the D gene is possibly TRBD1 (5 bases). With 0 bases removed from V and 9 bases from J, the gap between germline ends came to 15 bases. Germline-derived CDR1 and CDR2 are SGDLS and YYNGEE. This CDR3 region has 15 residues. The CDR3 DNA reads TGTGCCAGCAGCGTAGACCCGCAGGGCGGGAAAAAACTGTTTTTT. This sequence encodes CASSVDPQGGKKLFF. The whole variable domain, remainder taken from reference TRBV9 and TRBJ1-4, is DSGVTQTPKHLITATGQRVTLRCSPRSGDLSVYWYQQSLDQGLQFLIQYYNGEERAKGNILERFSAQQFPDLHSELNLSSLELGDSALYFCASSVDPQGGKKLFFGSGTQLSVL.

The genes are TRBV15 and TRBJ1-3; D remains ambiguous. Trimming left V 4 bases short and J 4 bases short, with 8 bases between. The CDR3 is 13 residues long. CDR1 is LNHNV, CDR2 YYDKDF, per germline (reference sequence). The CDR3, as DNA: TGTGCCACCAGCACGACGGGGGGAAACACCATATATTTT. It encodes CATSTTGGNTIYF.

The chain joins TRBV4-2 to TRBJ2-3, with 10 nucleotides matching TRBD2. The CDR3 contains 17 residues. V gave up 0 bases and J gave up 4 bases; unmatched junction bases: 7. Germline-derived CDR1 and CDR2 are LGHNA and YNFKEQ. This CDR3 is CASSQEWASGSADTQYF. CDR3 DNA: TGTGCCAGCAGCCAAGAATGGGCTAGCGGGAGCGCAGATACGCAGTATTTT.

On this clone itself: A clone one base away is much larger, so this may be a read error. The chain is built from TRBV6-5 and TRBJ2-1; 8 nucleotides align to TRBD2. Germline V gene lookup returns CDR1 MNHEY and CDR2 SVGAGI. The CDR3 covers 15 residues. V lost 5 bases and J lost 0; bases outside the gene matches: 3. The CDR3 sequence is CASSRSGSSYNEQFF. The DNA for the CDR3 is TGTGCCAGCAGTCGAAGCGGGAGCTCCTACAATGAGCAGTTCTTC.

CDR3 DNA: TGTGCCAGCTCACCCCCGGGACTAGCTTACGAGCAGTACTTC. It codes for CASSPPGLAYEQYF. The chain couples TRBV18 to TRBJ2-7; TRBD2 matches at 9 bases. V dropped 3 bases and J dropped 4; count of bases not matched to a gene: 4. The germline V gene has CDR1 KGHSH and CDR2 LQKENI. CDR3 size: 14 residues.